These 29 T cell receptor beta chains were all obtained from the same sample, sequenced in a study of T-cell memory formation after mild COVID-19. TCRdb analysed the 5' RACE reads with MiXCR anew, one entry per CDR3 protein. The sample contains about 150,000 distinct CDR3 sequences, 5.5% to 7% of which appear only once. Sequenced sample: PBMCs or a T cell subset sorted from them (not recorded which). The receptors here all came from an adult woman who had mild COVID-19 (a few samples of this study predate the infection). Cell type and time point are not known.

This clonotype came up a few times. J is TRBJ1-5 and V is TRBV19; 9 bases fit TRBD1. Germline V gene sequence: CDR1 LNHDA, CDR2 SQIVND (reference sequence). V trimming: 4 bases; J trimming: 7 bases; junction bases outside the gene matches: 11. The CDR3 has 16 amino acids. The CDR3 region has the DNA TGTGCCAGTAGTACCCAATACGGGACAGGGTTCCAGCCCCAGCATTTT. Its translation is CASSTQYGTGFQPQHF.

The chain combines TRBV4-2 with TRBJ2-6; tentatively, D is TRBD1 (5 bases). This CDR3 is 19 amino acids long. Germline-derived CDR1 and CDR2 are LGHNA and YNFKEQ. Trimming pared 0 bases from V and 0 bases from J, leaving 15 bases between. This chain's CDR3 is CASSQEGAGLSSGANVLTF. CDR3 nucleotides: TGTGCCAGCAGCCAAGAAGGGGCAGGGTTAAGCTCTGGGGCCAACGTCCTGACTTTC.

This clonotype was seen a few times. V is TRBV6-5 and J is TRBJ2-3, with D possibly being TRBD1 (5 bases). CDR1 is MNHEY, CDR2 SVGAGI, per germline. V gave up 6 bases and J gave up 2 bases, with 9 bases separating them. The CDR3 runs to 13 residues. Here the CDR3 reads CASSDSNTDTQYF. The CDR3 DNA follows: TGTGCCAGCAGCGACAGTAACACAGATACGCAGTATTTT.

This clonotype came up many times. The chain couples TRBV7-6 to TRBJ2-5, with TRBD2 matching 8 bases. The germline V gene has CDR1 SGHVS and CDR2 FNYEAQ. This CDR3 is built from 14 residues. The V segment lost 4 bases and the J segment 3 bases; nucleotides outside the gene matches: 4. The CDR3 DNA reads TGTGCCAGCAGCTCCGGGACTAGTAAAGAGACCCAGTACTTC. This sequence encodes CASSSGTSKETQYF.

This clonotype showed up many times. The chain has TRBV20-1 and TRBJ2-1; 12 positions match TRBD1. CDR3 length equals 14 residues. V lost 3 bases to trimming and J lost 7 bases; unmatched junction nucleotides: 4. Germline-derived CDR1 and CDR2 are DFQATT and SNEGSKA (reference sequence). CDR3 residues: CSARGTGGFNEQFF. The CDR3 DNA reads as TGCAGTGCTAGGGGGACAGGGGGCTTTAATGAGCAGTTCTTC.

This clonotype was detected ten times or more. This chain connects TRBV4-2 to TRBJ2-5; weak D call: TRBD2 (7 bases). Per germline, CDR1 LGHNA and CDR2 YNFKEQ. This CDR3 region has 19 residues. V dropped 1 base and J dropped 0 bases, with 21 bases sitting between them. CDR3 in amino acids: CASSQVVAGEGTYQETQYF. The CDR3 DNA sequence: TGTGCCAGCAGCCAAGTCGTGGCAGGGGAGGGGACGTACCAAGAGACCCAGTACTTC.

For this clonotype: At one boundary the junction diverges from the germline segment, which might be a read error. This chain uses TRBV3-1 with TRBJ2-4; D unresolved. CDR3 length equals 15 residues. Per germline, CDR1 LGHDT and CDR2 YNNKEL (reference sequence). CDR3 nucleotides: TGTGCCAGCAGCCCTGGACGGGTCCGACAAAACACTCAGTACTTC. This sequence encodes CASSPGRVRQNTQYF.

The chain combines TRBV10-3 with TRBJ1-5; D perhaps matches TRBD1 (6 bases). V lost 1 base to trimming and J lost 4 bases, with 14 bases between them. CDR1 and CDR2 from the germline V gene are ENHRY and SYGVKD. This CDR3 comprises 16 residues. CDR3 sequence reads: CAISEYVGQRNQPQHF. Written as DNA, the CDR3 is TGTGCCATCAGTGAGTATGTAGGACAGCGAAATCAGCCCCAGCATTTT.

This clonotype was observed at least ten times. This chain connects TRBV9 to TRBJ2-5; possible D gene TRBD2, 6 bases. Germline-derived CDR1 and CDR2 are SGDLS and YYNGEE. The CDR3 consists of 14 residues. Trimming pared 0 bases from V and 1 base from J, leaving 7 bases between. CDR3 nucleotide sequence: TGTGCCAGCAGCGTAGTGGGGGGCCAAGAGACCCAGTACTTC. Translating it yields CASSVVGGQETQYF.

This chain links TRBV12-3 or TRBV12-4 with TRBJ1-2; no reliable D call. The CDR3 covers 13 residues. V was cut by 1 base and J by 6 bases, with 9 bases left in between. The CDR3: CASSLGVGNGYTF. The DNA for the CDR3 is TGTGCCAGCAGTTTAGGTGTTGGGAATGGCTACACCTTC.

The V gene is TRBV29-1, the J gene TRBJ1-1; D is possibly TRBD1 (5 bases). The germline CDR1 and CDR2 sequences are SQVTM and ANQGSEA. CDR3 size: 14 residues. Trimming removed 3 bases from V and 2 bases from J, with 13 bases in between. CDR3 loop: CSVESGYLNTEAFF. The CDR3 DNA follows: TGCAGCGTTGAGTCAGGGTACCTAAACACTGAAGCTTTCTTT. Full variable domain (outside the CDR3, taken from reference TRBV29-1 and TRBJ1-1): SAVISQKPSRDICQRGTSLTIQCQVDSQVTMMFWYRQQPGQSLTLIATANQGSEATYESGFVIDKFPISRPNLTFSTLTVSNMSPEDSSIYLCSVESGYLNTEAFFGQGTRLTVV.

V gene TRBV7-9 combines with J gene TRBJ2-5; TRBD2 aligns across 12 bases. Losses at the gene ends were 4 bases for V and 5 bases for J; bases not matched to a gene: 8. Germline V CDR1 and CDR2: SEHNR, FQNEAQ (reference sequence). The CDR3 runs 16 residues. In DNA, the CDR3 is TGTGCCAGCAGCTCGACTAGCGGGGGCCCCGGGGAGACCCAGTACTTC. This gives the protein CASSSTSGGPGETQYF.

The chain employs TRBV24-1 and TRBJ2-2, with D unresolved. CDR1 is KGHDR, CDR2 SFDVKD, per germline. Trimming shortened V by 2 bases and J by 6 bases, and 12 bases separated the two germline ends. The CDR3 runs to 15 residues. The CDR3: CATSDSRITSGELFF. DNA of the CDR3: TGTGCCACCAGTGATTCTCGTATCACCTCCGGGGAGCTGTTTTTT.

In its sample, this clonotype was seen a few times. This sequence joins TRBV3-1 and TRBJ1-2, with 8 nucleotides matching TRBD1. Germline CDR1 reads LGHDT; CDR2 reads YNNKEL (reference sequence). The ends lost 4 bases at V and 9 bases at J; junction bases unmatched: 7. This CDR3 has 13 residues. The CDR3: CASSLRTGRSYTF. As DNA, the CDR3 is TGTGCCAGCAGCCTCAGGACAGGGAGAAGCTACACCTTC.

V usage is TRBV18 and J usage is TRBJ1-2; D is perhaps TRBD1 (5 bases). The CDR3 has 17 amino acids. The V gene lost 0 bases and the J gene lost 7 bases, with 21 bases spanning the gap. The germline V gene has CDR1 KGHSH and CDR2 LQKENI. This chain's CDR3 is CASSPPGAADLSGGYTF. For the CDR3, the DNA is TGTGCCAGCTCACCACCCGGGGCAGCGGACTTAAGTGGTGGCTACACCTTC. The full variable domain, its missing parts supplied by reference TRBV18 and TRBJ1-2, is NAGVMQNPRHLVRRRGQEARLRCSPMKGHSHVYWYRQLPEEGLKFMVYLQKENIIDESGMPKERFSAEFPKEGPSILRIQQVVRGDSAAYFCASSPPGAADLSGGYTFGSGTRLTVV.

This clonotype was picked up many times. The V and J genes are TRBV7-3 and TRBJ2-1; tentatively, D is TRBD2 (6 bases). The germline V gene encodes CDR1 SGHTA and CDR2 FQGTGA. Trimming cost V 4 bases and J 2 bases, with 12 bases left between them. This CDR3 spans 15 amino acids. The CDR3 here is CASSSSAGAYNEQFF. Here the CDR3 DNA reads TGTGCCAGCAGCTCTAGCGCCGGGGCCTACAATGAGCAGTTCTTC. Together with reference TRBV7-3 and TRBJ2-1, the CDR3 gives the full variable domain: GAGVSQTPSNKVTEKGKYVELRCDPISGHTALYWYRQSLGQGPEFLIYFQGTGAADDSGLPNDRFFAVRPEGSVSTLKIQRTERGDSAVYLCASSSSAGAYNEQFFGPGTRLTVL.

J is TRBJ2-3 and V is TRBV7-2; D remains ambiguous. Germline-derived CDR1 and CDR2 are SGHTA and FQGNSA. Trimming cost V 5 bases and J 2 bases, with 14 bases left between them. This CDR3 is built from 15 residues. The CDR3 sequence: CASSPLGSITDTQYF. CDR3 nucleotides: TGTGCCAGCAGCCCGTTGGGGTCAATCACAGATACGCAGTATTTT.

This clonotype has more than one count but fewer than ten. The CDR3 DNA is TGTGCCAGCAGTTTAAGACAGGGGGTAGTGTTCACTGAAGCTTTCTTT. It translates to CASSLRQGVVFTEAFF. The rearrangement joins TRBV12-3 or TRBV12-4 to TRBJ1-1, with 9 nucleotides matching TRBD1. The CDR3 extends over 16 amino acids. The J segment lost 4 bases and the V segment lost 2 bases, leaving 8 bases of the junction unmatched.

The chain recombines TRBV24-1 with TRBJ2-1, with TRBD2 identical over 12 bases. Per germline, CDR1 KGHDR and CDR2 SFDVKD. This CDR3 spans 19 amino acids. The junction had 9 bases not matched to a gene; V was cut back by 1 base and J by 3 bases. The CDR3, as DNA: TGTGCCACCAGTGATTTAAAAGGACTAGCGGGATCCGTCTACAATGAGCAGTTCTTC. Its protein product is CATSDLKGLAGSVYNEQFF.

This clonotype was counted between two and nine times. The chain recombines TRBV18 with TRBJ2-7, with a possible D match to TRBD2 (5 bases). V shed 3 bases and J shed 5 bases, with 14 bases lying between them. The CDR3 length is 14 residues. Germline CDR1 reads KGHSH; CDR2 reads LQKENI. DNA for the CDR3: TGTGCCAGCTCACCGGCTAGCCGATGGCACGAGCAGTACTTC. The encoded protein is CASSPASRWHEQYF.

This clonotype was seen a few times. The rearrangement links TRBV7-2 to TRBJ2-4; 7 positions agree with TRBD1. This CDR3 is built from 15 residues. Trimming removed 5 bases from V and 0 bases from J; junction bases left unmatched: 4. In germline, CDR1 is SGHTA, CDR2 FQGNSA. The CDR3 sequence: CASSGQVLAKNIQYF. The CDR3 coding sequence is TGTGCCAGCAGCGGACAGGTTTTAGCCAAAAACATTCAGTACTTC.

Of note for this clonotype: One base away lies a much larger clone, so this may be a sequencing read error. The chain employs TRBV5-1 and TRBJ2-1, with 13 bases that match TRBD2. Germline V gives CDR1 SGHRS, CDR2 YFSETQ. After removal of 3 bases from V and 13 bases from J, the junction contained 7 bases not matched to a gene. The CDR3 covers 14 residues. In DNA form, the CDR3 reads TGCGCCAGCAGCTCCACTAGCGGGGGGGCCGTCCAGTTCTTC. It yields the protein CASSSTSGGAVQFF.

The V and J genes are TRBV9 and TRBJ1-2, with TRBD1 identical over 7 bases. V shed 1 base and J 4 bases; nucleotides not matched to a gene: 13. This CDR3 is built from 17 residues. Germline CDR1 is SGDLS and CDR2 is YYNGEE. The CDR3 reads CASSVFGSQGQSYGYTF. The CDR3 DNA sequence: TGTGCCAGCAGCGTATTTGGGTCCCAGGGACAGTCCTATGGCTACACCTTC.

This clonotype was observed many times. The chain carries TRBV20-1 and TRBJ1-5; possible D gene TRBD1, 6 bases. Germline V gives CDR1 DFQATT, CDR2 SNEGSKA (reference sequence). V gave up 3 bases and J gave up 11 bases, with 20 bases separating them. The CDR3 runs 14 residues. Here the CDR3 reads CSARTGTHNLAQHF. In nucleotides, the CDR3 is TGCAGTGCTAGGACCGGGACACACAATCTAGCCCAGCATTTT.

This clonotype was counted only a few times. V gene TRBV7-6 combines with J gene TRBJ2-2; tentatively, D is TRBD2 (5 bases). Trimming shortened V by 2 bases and J by 4 bases, and 20 bases separated the two germline ends. The CDR3 covers 18 residues. Germline V gives CDR1 SGHVS, CDR2 FNYEAQ. CDR3 in DNA: TGTGCCAGCAGCTTAAAGAAAGGGAAGAAAGGGAGCACCGGGGAGCTGTTTTTT. Translating it yields CASSLKKGKKGSTGELFF. Complete variable domain (other parts from reference TRBV7-6 and TRBJ2-2): GAGVSQSPRYKVTKRGQDVALRCDPISGHVSLYWYRQALGQGPEFLTYFNYEAQQDKSGLPNDRFSAERPEGSISTLTIQRTEQRDSAMYRCASSLKKGKKGSTGELFFGEGSRLTVL.

This clonotype was seen only a few times. The rearrangement links TRBV20-1 to TRBJ2-1; D may be TRBD2 (7 bases). Trimming shortened V by 6 bases and J by 7 bases, and 25 bases separated the two germline ends. CDR3 length equals 16 residues. Germline V gene lookup returns CDR1 DFQATT and CDR2 SNEGSKA (reference sequence). CDR3 sequence: CSATRGAGALENEQFF. The CDR3 DNA reads TGCAGTGCCACGAGGGGGGCGGGAGCTTTAGAGAATGAGCAGTTCTTC.

This clonotype was found many times. The rearrangement uses TRBV20-1 and TRBJ1-2, with D uncertain. This CDR3 has 14 amino acids. V lost 3 bases and J 0 bases, leaving 11 bases between the germline ends. Per the germline V gene, CDR1 is DFQATT and CDR2 is SNEGSKA (reference sequence). The CDR3 bases are TGCAGTGCTAGCCCGGATAAAGCTAACTATGGCTACACCTTC. Amino acid sequence: CSASPDKANYGYTF.

The rearrangement joins TRBV12-3 or TRBV12-4 to TRBJ2-3, with TRBD1 matching over 7 bases. V lost 8 bases to trimming and J lost 1 base; unmatched junction nucleotides: 6. The CDR3 sequence is 14 residues long. The CDR3 bases are TGTGCCAGCGCATACAGGGGAGGCACAGATACGCAGTATTTT. Amino acids: CASAYRGGTDTQYF.

This clonotype was observed many times. J is TRBJ2-7 and V is TRBV6-5; 14 nucleotides line up with TRBD2. Germline V lookup: CDR1 MNHEY, CDR2 SVGAGI. The CDR3 extends over 17 amino acids. With 5 bases clipped from V and 4 bases from J, the junction kept 10 bases outside the gene matches. This chain's CDR3 is CASSTSTSGRGLYEQYF. The DNA of the CDR3 is TGTGCCAGCAGTACCTCGACTAGCGGGAGGGGGTTATACGAGCAGTACTTC.